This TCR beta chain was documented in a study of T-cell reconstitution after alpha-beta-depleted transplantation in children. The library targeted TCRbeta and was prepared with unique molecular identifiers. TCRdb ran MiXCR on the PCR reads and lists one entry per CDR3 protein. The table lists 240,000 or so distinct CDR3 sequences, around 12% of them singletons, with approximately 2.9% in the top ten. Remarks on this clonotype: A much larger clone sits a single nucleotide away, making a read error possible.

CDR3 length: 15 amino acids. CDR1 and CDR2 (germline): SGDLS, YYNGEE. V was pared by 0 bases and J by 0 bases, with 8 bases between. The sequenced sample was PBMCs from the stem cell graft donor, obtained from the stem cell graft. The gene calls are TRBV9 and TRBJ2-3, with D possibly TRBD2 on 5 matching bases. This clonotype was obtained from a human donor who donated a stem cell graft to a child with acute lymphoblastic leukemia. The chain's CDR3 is CASSVVARSTDTQYF. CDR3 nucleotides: TGTGCCAGCAGCGTAGTAGCGAGAAGCACAGATACGCAGTATTTT.